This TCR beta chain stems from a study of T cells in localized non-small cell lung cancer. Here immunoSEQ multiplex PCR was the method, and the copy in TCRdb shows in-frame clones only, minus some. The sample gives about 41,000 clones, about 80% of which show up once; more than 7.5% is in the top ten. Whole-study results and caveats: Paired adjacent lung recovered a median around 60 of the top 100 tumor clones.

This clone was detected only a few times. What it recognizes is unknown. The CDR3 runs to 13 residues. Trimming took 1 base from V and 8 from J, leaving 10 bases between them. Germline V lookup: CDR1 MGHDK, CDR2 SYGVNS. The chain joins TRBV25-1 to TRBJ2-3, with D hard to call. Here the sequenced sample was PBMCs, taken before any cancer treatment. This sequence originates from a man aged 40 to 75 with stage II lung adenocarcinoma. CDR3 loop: CASSESATGTQYF. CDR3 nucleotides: TGTGCCAGCAGTGAATCGGCCACCGGTACGCAGTATTTT.